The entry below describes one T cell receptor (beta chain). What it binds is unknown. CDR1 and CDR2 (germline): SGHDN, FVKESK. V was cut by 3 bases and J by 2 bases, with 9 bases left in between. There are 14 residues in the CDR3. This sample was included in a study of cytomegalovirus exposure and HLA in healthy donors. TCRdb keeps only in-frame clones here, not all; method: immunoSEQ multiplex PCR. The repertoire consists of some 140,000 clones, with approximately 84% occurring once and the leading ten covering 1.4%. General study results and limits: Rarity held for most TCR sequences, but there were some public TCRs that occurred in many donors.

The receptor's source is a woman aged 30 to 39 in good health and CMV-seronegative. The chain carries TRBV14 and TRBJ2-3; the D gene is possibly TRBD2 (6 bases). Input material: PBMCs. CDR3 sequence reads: CASSQGTYTDTQYF. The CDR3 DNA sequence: TGTGCCAGCAGCCAGGGGACTTACACAGATACGCAGTATTTT.